This T cell receptor (beta chain) is drawn from a study of T cell repertoires in cytomegalovirus infection. For the study at large: Public TCR beta signatures marked donors with CMV infection and the matching HLA. Overall study results and limits: In two of eight donors, the top clonotype was HLA-C-restricted CMV-specific. Cumulative frequency (of public TCR beta family members) identified carriers of CMV plus the relevant HLA.

TCRdb re-analysed the reads in MiXCR, keeping a single row per CDR3 protein. The table shows over 150,000 distinct CDR3 sequences, with about 20% occurring only once. Remarks on this clonotype: Antigen: not known.

J lost 7 bases, V lost 4 bases, and 7 bases had no gene match. Germline assignment: CDR1 SGHTA and CDR2 FQGTGA. The CDR3 runs to 15 residues. This clonotype was sampled from a human donor in good health (CMV status not recorded). Some clones in this sample may be carry-over from other donors' samples. V is TRBV7-3 and J is TRBJ2-2; 9 nucleotides match TRBD1. The sample consisted of PBMCs. CDR3 nucleotide sequence: TGTGCCAGCAGCTCTTGGACAGGGGCTGGCGGGGAGCTGTTTTTT. This sequence encodes CASSSWTGAGGELFF.